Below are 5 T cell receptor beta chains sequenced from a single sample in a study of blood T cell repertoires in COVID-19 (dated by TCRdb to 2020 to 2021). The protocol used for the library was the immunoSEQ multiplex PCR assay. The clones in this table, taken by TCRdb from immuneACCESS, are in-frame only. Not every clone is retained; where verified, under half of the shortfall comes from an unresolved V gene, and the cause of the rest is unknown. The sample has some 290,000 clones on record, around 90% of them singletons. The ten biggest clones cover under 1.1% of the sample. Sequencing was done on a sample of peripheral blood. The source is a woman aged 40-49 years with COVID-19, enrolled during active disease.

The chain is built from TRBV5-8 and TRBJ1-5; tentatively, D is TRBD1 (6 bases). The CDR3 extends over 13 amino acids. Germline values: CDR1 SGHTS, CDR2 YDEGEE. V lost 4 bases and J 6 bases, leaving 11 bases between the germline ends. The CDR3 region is CASSANRVQPQHF. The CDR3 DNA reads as TGTGCCAGCAGCGCCAACAGGGTTCAGCCCCAGCATTTT. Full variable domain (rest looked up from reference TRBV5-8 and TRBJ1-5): EAGVTQSPTHLIKTRGQQATLRCSPISGHTSVYWYQQALGLGLQFLLWYDEGEERNRGNFPPRFSGRQFPNYSSELNVNALELEDSALYLCASSANRVQPQHFGDGTRLSIL.

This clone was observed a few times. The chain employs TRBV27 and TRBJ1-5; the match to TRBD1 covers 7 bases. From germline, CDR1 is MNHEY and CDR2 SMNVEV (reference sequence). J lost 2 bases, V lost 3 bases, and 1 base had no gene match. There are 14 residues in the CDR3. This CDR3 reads CASSFTGGNQPQHF. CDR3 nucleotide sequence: TGTGCCAGCAGTTTTACAGGGGGCAATCAGCCCCAGCATTTT.

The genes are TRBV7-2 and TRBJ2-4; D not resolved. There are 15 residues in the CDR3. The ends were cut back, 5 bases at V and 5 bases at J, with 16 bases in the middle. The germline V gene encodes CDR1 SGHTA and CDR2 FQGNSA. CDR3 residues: CASSPSGPVQNIQYF. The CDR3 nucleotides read TGTGCCAGCAGCCCCAGTGGGCCTGTCCAAAACATTCAGTACTTC.

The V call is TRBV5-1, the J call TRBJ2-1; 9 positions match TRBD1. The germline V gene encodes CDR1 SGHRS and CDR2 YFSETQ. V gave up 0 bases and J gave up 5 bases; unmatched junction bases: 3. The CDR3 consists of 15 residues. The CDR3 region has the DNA TGCGCCAGCAGCTTGGTACAGGGGGCAAACAATGAGCAGTTCTTC. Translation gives CASSLVQGANNEQFF. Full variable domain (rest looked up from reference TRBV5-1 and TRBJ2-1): KAGVTQTPRYLIKTRGQQVTLSCSPISGHRSVSWYQQTPGQGLQFLFEYFSETQRNKGNFPGRFSGRQFSNSRSEMNVSTLELGDSALYLCASSLVQGANNEQFFGPGTRLTVL.

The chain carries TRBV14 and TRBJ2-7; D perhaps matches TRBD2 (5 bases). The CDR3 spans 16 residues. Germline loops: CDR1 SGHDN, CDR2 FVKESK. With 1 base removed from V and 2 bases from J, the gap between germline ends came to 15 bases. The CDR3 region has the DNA TGTGCCAGCAGCCAAGGGCTCGGAAGCGGTCCCTACGAGCAGTACTTC. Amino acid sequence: CASSQGLGSGPYEQYF.